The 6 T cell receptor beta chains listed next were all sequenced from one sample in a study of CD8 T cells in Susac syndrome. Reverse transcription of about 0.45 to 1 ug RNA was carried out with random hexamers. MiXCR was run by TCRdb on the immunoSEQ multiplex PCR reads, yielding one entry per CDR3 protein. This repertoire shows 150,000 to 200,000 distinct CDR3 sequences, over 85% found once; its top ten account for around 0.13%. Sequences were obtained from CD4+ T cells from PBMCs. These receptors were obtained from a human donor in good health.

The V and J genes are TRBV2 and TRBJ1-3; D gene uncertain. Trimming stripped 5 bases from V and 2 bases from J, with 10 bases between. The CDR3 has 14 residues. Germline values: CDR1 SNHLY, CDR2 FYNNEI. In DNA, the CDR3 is TGTGCCAGCAGTTCGTTTAGAACTGGAAACACCATATATTTT. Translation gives CASSSFRTGNTIYF.

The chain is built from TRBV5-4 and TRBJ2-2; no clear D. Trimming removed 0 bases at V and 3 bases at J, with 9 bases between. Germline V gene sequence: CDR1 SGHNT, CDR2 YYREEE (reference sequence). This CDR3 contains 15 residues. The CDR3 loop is CASSLGGRDTGELFF. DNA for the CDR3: TGTGCCAGCAGCTTGGGCGGCCGGGACACCGGGGAGCTGTTTTTT.

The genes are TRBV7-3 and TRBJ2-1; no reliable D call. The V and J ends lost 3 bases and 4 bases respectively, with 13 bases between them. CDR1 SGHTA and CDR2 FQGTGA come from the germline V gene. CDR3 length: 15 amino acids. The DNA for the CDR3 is TGTGCCAGCAGCTTTTCCAGGCCGGGTTACAATGAGCAGTTCTTC. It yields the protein CASSFSRPGYNEQFF.

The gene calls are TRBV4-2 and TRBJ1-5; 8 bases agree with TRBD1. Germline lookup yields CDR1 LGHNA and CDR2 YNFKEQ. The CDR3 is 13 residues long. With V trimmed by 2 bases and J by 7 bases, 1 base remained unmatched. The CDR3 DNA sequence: TGTGCCAGCAGCCAACAGGGGGCGCAGCCCCAGCATTTT. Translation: CASSQQGAQPQHF.

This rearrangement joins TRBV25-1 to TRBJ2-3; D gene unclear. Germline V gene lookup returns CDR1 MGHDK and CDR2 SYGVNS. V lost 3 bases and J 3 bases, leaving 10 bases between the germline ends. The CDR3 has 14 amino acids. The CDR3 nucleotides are TGTGCCAGCAGTGACCCCGGCGTAACAGATACGCAGTATTTT. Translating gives CASSDPGVTDTQYF.

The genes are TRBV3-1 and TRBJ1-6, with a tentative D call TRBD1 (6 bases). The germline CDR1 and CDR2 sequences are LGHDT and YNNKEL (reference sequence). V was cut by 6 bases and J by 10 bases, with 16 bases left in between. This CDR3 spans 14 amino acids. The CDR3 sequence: CASSPSQGQSPLHF. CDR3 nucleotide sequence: TGTGCCAGCAGTCCTTCGCAGGGGCAATCACCCCTCCACTTT.